One and the same sample provided the 8 T cell receptor beta chains below, sequenced in a study of blood T cells in healthy people across ages. For the second PCR, which ran for roughly 6 to 11 cycles, a sample-barcoded 5' primer and a J-beta primer mix were used. MiXCR was run by TCRdb on the 5' RACE reads, yielding one entry per CDR3 protein. The sample includes approximately 690,000 distinct CDR3 sequences, roughly 50% of them seen just once. Source material: blood. Receptors originate from a man aged 60-69 years in good health.

The chain employs TRBV29-1 and TRBJ2-3; maybe TRBD2 (6 bases). CDR3 length: 11 residues. Germline CDR1 reads SQVTM; CDR2 reads ANQGSEA. V lost 4 bases, J lost 4 bases, and 6 bases lay in between. CDR3 loop: CSVGEADTQYF. CDR3 sequence (DNA): TGCAGCGTTGGGGAGGCAGATACGCAGTATTTT.

The chain carries TRBV20-1 and TRBJ2-3, with D perhaps being TRBD1 or TRBD2 (6 bases each). Trimming removed 3 bases at V and 2 bases at J, with 9 bases between. The CDR3 sequence is 13 residues long. Germline CDR1 reads DFQATT; CDR2 reads SNEGSKA (reference sequence). The CDR3 coding sequence is TGCAGTGCTAGCGGGGGCTACACAGATACGCAGTATTTT. Translating gives CSASGGYTDTQYF.

The V call is TRBV3-1, the J call TRBJ2-1, with 9 nucleotides matching TRBD2. This CDR3 is 16 amino acids long. Trimming removed 4 bases from V and 0 bases from J; junction bases left unmatched: 4. Per the germline V gene, CDR1 is LGHDT and CDR2 is YNNKEL (reference sequence). CDR3 nucleotides: TGTGCCAGCAGCCTCGTTAGCGGGGGCTCCTACAATGAGCAGTTCTTC. Amino acids: CASSLVSGGSYNEQFF.

The genes are TRBV24-1 and TRBJ2-6, with D unresolved. This CDR3 has 14 amino acids. Per the germline V gene, CDR1 is KGHDR and CDR2 is SFDVKD. V gave up 1 base and J gave up 4 bases, with 4 bases separating them. In DNA form, the CDR3 reads TGTGCCACCAGTGATTTCACCGGGGCCAACGTCCTGACTTTC. This translates into CATSDFTGANVLTF.

This clonotype has more than one count but fewer than ten. The V gene is TRBV20-1, the J gene TRBJ1-2; 7 bases agree with TRBD1. Trimming at V came to 5 bases and at J to 12 bases, leaving 9 bases not matched to a gene. The CDR3 totals 11 residues. CDR1 and CDR2 (germline): DFQATT, SNEGSKA (reference sequence). DNA for the CDR3: TGCAGTGCTGCCCGGACAGGCGCGCACACCTTC. Translating gives CSAARTGAHTF.

The genes are TRBV10-3 and TRBJ2-3; D gene unclear. The CDR3 is 15 amino acids. Trimming removed 4 bases at V and 0 bases at J, with 11 bases between. Germline CDR1 is ENHRY and CDR2 is SYGVKD. CDR3 amino acids: CAISAGLFSTDTQYF. CDR3 in DNA: TGTGCCATCAGTGCTGGCCTCTTTAGCACAGATACGCAGTATTTT.

The table lists this clonotype with a few counts. The V call is TRBV7-2, the J call TRBJ1-2; 8 positions agree with TRBD1. This CDR3 has 16 residues. V lost 1 base and J lost 4; bases outside the gene matches: 8. Germline CDR1 is SGHTA and CDR2 is FQGNSA. The CDR3 nucleotides are TGTGCCAGCAGCTTAGTCCTTGGACAGGGAGTCTATGGCTACACCTTC. Its protein is CASSLVLGQGVYGYTF.

The gene calls are TRBV20-1 and TRBJ2-5, with D perhaps given as TRBD1 or TRBD2 (5 bases each). The CDR3 contains 11 residues. V lost 8 bases to trimming and J lost 5 bases, with 12 bases between them. Germline CDR1 reads DFQATT; CDR2 reads SNEGSKA (reference sequence). The CDR3 DNA sequence: TGCAGTTCGGGACCACAGGAGACCCAGTACTTC. Protein product: CSSGPQETQYF.